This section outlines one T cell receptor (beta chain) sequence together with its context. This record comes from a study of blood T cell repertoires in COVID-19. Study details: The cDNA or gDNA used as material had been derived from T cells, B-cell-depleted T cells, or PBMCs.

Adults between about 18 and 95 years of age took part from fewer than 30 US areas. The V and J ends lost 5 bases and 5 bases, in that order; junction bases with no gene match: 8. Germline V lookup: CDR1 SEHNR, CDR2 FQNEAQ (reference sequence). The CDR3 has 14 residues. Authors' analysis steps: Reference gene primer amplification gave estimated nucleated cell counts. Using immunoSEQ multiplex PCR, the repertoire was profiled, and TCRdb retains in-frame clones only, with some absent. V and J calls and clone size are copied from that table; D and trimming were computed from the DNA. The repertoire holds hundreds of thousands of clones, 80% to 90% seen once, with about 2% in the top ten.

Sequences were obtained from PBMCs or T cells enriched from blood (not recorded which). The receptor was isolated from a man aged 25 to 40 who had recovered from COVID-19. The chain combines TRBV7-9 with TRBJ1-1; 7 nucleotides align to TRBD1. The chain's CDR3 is CASSLQGSQTEAFF. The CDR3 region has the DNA TGTGCCAGCAGCCTACAGGGGTCCCAAACTGAAGCTTTCTTT.